This entry lists 32 T cell receptor beta chains sequenced from one sample in a study of T cell clonality in common variable immunodeficiency. Here immunoSEQ multiplex PCR was the method, and the copy in TCRdb shows in-frame clones only, minus some. The table records tens of thousands of clones without singletons, the ten largest covering 2.8%. The sample was peripheral blood mononuclear cells. These receptors originate from a person aged 18 to 75 in good health.

This clone showed up many times. The read comes to an end 3 residues before the CDR3 does, leaving the germline J gene to fill in the end. The chain links TRBV13 to TRBJ1-4, with D hard to call. In germline, CDR1 is PRHDT, CDR2 FYEKMQ (reference sequence). The CDR3 spans 14 residues. Trimming took 2 bases from V and 7 from J, leaving 11 bases between them. This CDR3 is CASSLTRGGEKLFF. Incomplete CDR3 DNA: TGTGCCAGCAGCTTAACACGGGGAGGTGAAAAA.

This clone was detected many times. The CDR3 goes on 3 residues after the read ends, and that part is filled in from the germline J gene. The chain is built from TRBV6-1 and TRBJ2-6; a possible D gene is TRBD1 (5 bases). The CDR3 runs to 16 residues. V was pared by 1 base and J by 2 bases, with 9 bases between. The germline V gene encodes CDR1 MNHNS and CDR2 SASEGT. CDR3 DNA, as far as it was read: TGTGCCAGCAGTGAAGATCAGGGAACTGGGGCCAACGTC. Its translation is CASSEDQGTGANV. The entire CDR3 protein is CASSEDQGTGANVLTF.

This clone was counted at least ten times. The read ends 3 residues early relative to the CDR3; the germline J gene fills the gap. This chain connects TRBV19 to TRBJ2-2, with 9 bases identical to TRBD2. J gave up 2 bases and V 6 bases, and 13 bases lay outside the gene matches. The germline V gene encodes CDR1 LNHDA and CDR2 SQIVND (reference sequence). The CDR3 sequence is 18 residues long. The part of the CDR3 DNA that was read is TGTGCCAGTAGCCTCCGGGGTAGCGGGGGACTCAACACCGGGGAG. It specifies CASSLRGSGGLNTGE. The complete CDR3 sequence is CASSLRGSGGLNTGELFF.

This clone was seen many times. The CDR3 extends 3 residues past the end of the read, so its final part is completed from the germline J gene. The genes are TRBV6-1 and TRBJ2-6; D gene ambiguous. CDR3 length equals 15 residues. CDR1 MNHNS and CDR2 SASEGT come from the germline V gene. With 2 bases removed from V and 0 bases from J, the gap between germline ends came to 5 bases. The CDR3 DNA, read in part, is TGTGCCAGCAGTGAACAGGACTCTGGGGCCAACGTC. Translating gives CASSEQDSGANV. In full, the CDR3 is CASSEQDSGANVLTF.

This clone was counted many times. The read ends 3 residues early relative to the CDR3; the germline J gene fills the gap. The J gene is TRBJ2-1, the V gene TRBV11-2; the match to TRBD1 covers 7 bases. This CDR3 contains 15 residues. CDR1 and CDR2 from the germline V gene are SGHAT and FQNNGV. V lost 0 bases to trimming and J lost 4 bases; unmatched junction nucleotides: 3. Incomplete CDR3 DNA: TGTGCCAGCAGCTTAGACAGGGGGAGATACAATGAG. Amino acids: CASSLDRGRYNE. The full CDR3 protein reads CASSLDRGRYNEQFF.

For this clone: A much larger clone sits a single nucleotide away, making a read error possible. The read finishes 3 residues shy of the CDR3 end, and the germline J gene is used to complete it. The chain uses TRBV19 and TRBJ1-4; 7 bases are a match to TRBD1. The CDR3 consists of 16 residues. CDR1 LNHDA and CDR2 SQIVND come from the germline V gene (reference sequence). CDR3: CASRTTGQLLNSPLFF. CDR3 DNA (partial): TGTGCCAGTAGAACCACGGGACAGCTACTTAATTCACCA.

In this sample, this clone turned up many times. The CDR3 goes on 3 residues after the read ends, and that part is filled in from the germline J gene. The rearrangement joins TRBV27 to TRBJ2-7; 8 bases align to TRBD2. The V segment lost 6 bases and the J segment 0 bases; nucleotides outside the gene matches: 13. Germline V gene sequence: CDR1 MNHEY, CDR2 SMNVEV (reference sequence). The CDR3 has 17 amino acids. The CDR3 spells CASSRLLSGGSSYEQYF. The CDR3 bases that were read are TGTGCCAGCAGCCGTCTCCTATCGGGGGGGAGCTCCTACGAG.

This clone was recorded a few times. The CDR3 goes on 3 residues after the read ends, and that part is filled in from the germline J gene. The chain links TRBV11-2 to TRBJ2-7; 7 nucleotides line up with TRBD2. After removal of 5 bases from V and 1 base from J, the junction contained 8 bases not matched to a gene. Germline-derived CDR1 and CDR2 are SGHAT and FQNNGV. The CDR3 consists of 15 residues. Here the CDR3 reads CASSRSGWRSYEQYF. CDR3 bases read: TGTGCCAGCAGCCGTAGCGGGTGGAGGTCCTACGAG.

This clone was found many times. The read finishes 3 residues shy of the CDR3 end, and the germline J gene is used to complete it. This chain joins TRBV5-1 and TRBJ2-1, with 7 bases aligning to TRBD2. Germline loops: CDR1 SGHRS, CDR2 YFSETQ. This CDR3 has 15 amino acids. With V trimmed by 0 bases and J by 4 bases, 4 bases remained unmatched. The sequenced part of the CDR3 DNA is TGCGCCAGCAGCTTGGGGGACTACCGATACAATGAG. Translating gives CASSLGDYRYNE. The whole CDR3 protein is CASSLGDYRYNEQFF.

The sample holds many counts of this clone. The read gets to within 3 residues of the CDR3 end, and the germline J gene fills in the rest. This chain uses TRBV5-4 with TRBJ2-3, with TRBD2 as a possible D gene (5 bases). Germline CDR1 reads SGHNT; CDR2 reads YYREEE (reference sequence). The CDR3 length is 14 residues. V dropped 4 bases and J dropped 2 bases, with 11 bases sitting between them. Incomplete CDR3 DNA: TGTGCCAGCAGCCTGTGGACTTACACAGATACG. It encodes CASSLWTYTDT. The whole CDR3 region reads CASSLWTYTDTQYF.

The sample holds many counts of this clone. Read data end 3 residues before the CDR3 end; the end is taken from the germline J gene. V and J are TRBV19 and TRBJ1-2; D is undetermined. CDR3 length: 13 residues. Germline V gives CDR1 LNHDA, CDR2 SQIVND (reference sequence). The CDR3: CASSATTASSYTF. Incomplete CDR3 DNA: TGTGCCAGTAGTGCTACAACGGCTAGTAGC.

This clone appeared many times. Coverage ceases 3 residues before the CDR3 finishes, and the germline J gene fills in the end. This sequence joins TRBV5-1 and TRBJ2-1, with TRBD1 matching 8 bases. The CDR3 is 18 residues long. J lost 2 bases, V lost 1 base, and 11 bases had no gene match. Germline assignment: CDR1 SGHRS and CDR2 YFSETQ. Incomplete CDR3 DNA: TGCGCCAGCAGCTTGCGGACTCGACAGGGGACCACCTACAATGAG. Translation gives CASSLRTRQGTTYNE. The whole CDR3 region reads CASSLRTRQGTTYNEQFF. The full variable domain, with the rest looked up from reference TRBV5-1 and TRBJ2-1, is KAGVTQTPRYLIKTRGQQVTLSCSPISGHRSVSWYQQTPGQGLQFLFEYFSETQRNKGNFPGRFSGRQFSNSRSEMNVSTLELGDSALYLCASSLRTRQGTTYNEQFFGPGTRLTVL.

This clone was recorded at least ten times. The CDR3 extends 3 residues past the end of the read, so its final part is completed from the germline J gene. The J gene is TRBJ1-4, the V gene TRBV5-1; no clear D gene. CDR1 is SGHRS and CDR2 is YFSETQ in the germline V gene. The CDR3 has 14 amino acids. The V end lost 1 base, the J end lost 6 bases, and 10 bases lay between the germline ends. The sequenced part of the CDR3 DNA is TGCGCCAGCAGCTTGTCTTCAGGTTATGAAAAA. Translated: CASSLSSGYEK. The entire CDR3 protein reads CASSLSSGYEKLFF.

There are many counts of this clone. The read falls 3 residues short of the CDR3 end, and the missing part is taken from the germline J gene. V is TRBV7-8 and J is TRBJ1-5, with 9 bases aligning to TRBD1. V lost 4 bases and J lost 4; bases outside the gene matches: 5. Per germline, CDR1 SGHVS and CDR2 FQNEAQ. The CDR3 spans 15 residues. The CDR3 region is CASSWAGTGNQPQHF. Partial CDR3 DNA: TGTGCCAGCAGCTGGGCCGGGACAGGGAATCAGCCC. Together with reference TRBV7-8 and TRBJ1-5, the CDR3 gives the full variable domain: GAGVSQSPRYKVAKRGQDVALRCDPISGHVSLFWYQQALGQGPEFLTYFQNEAQLDKSGLPSDRFFAERPEGSVSTLKIQRTQQEDSAVYLCASSWAGTGNQPQHFGDGTRLSIL.

This clone was seen ten or more times. The CDR3 is cut off 3 residues early in the read; its end comes from the germline J gene. The rearrangement links TRBV7-9 to TRBJ2-7, with unresolved D. The CDR3 extends over 12 amino acids. From germline, CDR1 is SEHNR and CDR2 FQNEAQ (reference sequence). Trimming cost V 1 base and J 4 bases, with 5 bases left between them. The covered CDR3 bases are TGTGCCAGCAGCTTAGTAGAGTACGAG. Translation gives CASSLVEYE. The whole CDR3 protein is CASSLVEYEQYF.

As for this clone: The read falls 3 residues short of the CDR3 end, and the missing part is taken from the germline J gene. The chain carries TRBV19 and TRBJ1-5; 10 bases agree with TRBD1. This CDR3 is 16 amino acids long. Germline CDR1 LNHDA, CDR2 SQIVND (reference sequence). J lost 7 bases, V lost 5 bases, and 11 bases had no gene match. This CDR3 reads CASSPTRQGADQPQHF. The sequenced CDR3 bases are TGTGCCAGTAGTCCTACCCGACAGGGGGCGGACCAGCCC.

This clone has more than one count but fewer than ten. The CDR3 bases that were read are TGCGCCAGCAGTGAGAAACTAGCGGGGGCCTACAATGAG. Its protein product is CASSEKLAGAYNE. The whole CDR3 region reads CASSEKLAGAYNEQFF. The J gene is TRBJ2-1, the V gene TRBV10-1; 11 nucleotides agree with TRBD2. The read terminates 3 residues ahead of where the CDR3 ends, so the germline J gene completes it. The ends lost 2 bases at V and 2 bases at J; junction bases unmatched: 2. This CDR3 comprises 16 residues. Germline V gives CDR1 WNHNN, CDR2 SYGVQD (reference sequence).

This clone was counted ten times or more. The read ends 3 residues shy of where the CDR3 ends; the end is completed using the germline J gene. J is TRBJ2-7 and V is TRBV13; the match to TRBD2 covers 14 bases. The germline gives CDR1 PRHDT, CDR2 FYEKMQ (reference sequence). This CDR3 has 19 residues. V shed 4 bases, J shed 3 bases, and the junction held 14 bases outside the gene matches. The part of the CDR3 DNA that was read is TGTGCCAGCAGCTCGATCGGACCGGGACTAGCGGGGGACCACTACGAG. Its translation is CASSSIGPGLAGDHYE. From start to end, the CDR3 is CASSSIGPGLAGDHYEQYF.

This clone occurred many times. The CDR3 goes on 3 residues after the read ends, and that part is filled in from the germline J gene. The V call is TRBV7-9, the J call TRBJ2-1; D possibly corresponds to TRBD2 (5 bases). CDR3 length: 15 amino acids. The V gene lost 4 bases and the J gene lost 6 bases, with 16 bases spanning the gap. The germline CDR1 and CDR2 sequences are SEHNR and FQNEAQ (reference sequence). This chain's CDR3 is CASSSSTSSGNEQFF. The sequenced CDR3 bases are TGTGCCAGCAGCTCCTCTACCTCCAGCGGCAATGAG.

This clone appeared a few times. The junction departs from germline at one end; a sequencing error may be responsible. Coverage ceases 3 residues before the CDR3 finishes, and the germline J gene fills in the end. The same CDR3 arises from other DNA sequences in this sample as well. The chain uses TRBV20-1 and TRBJ2-7; 10 bases map to TRBD2. The CDR3 covers 17 residues. Germline V CDR1 and CDR2: DFQATT, SNEGSKA (reference sequence). The sequenced CDR3 bases are TGCAGTGCCAGAGTTTTAAGGACTAGCGGCGTATACTACGAG. Amino acid sequence: CSARVLRTSGVYYE. The CDR3 in its entirety is CSARVLRTSGVYYEQYF.

This clone was picked up many times. CDR3 DNA, as far as it was read: TGTGCCAGTAGTAACTACATAGGGGGCACTGAA. Encoded protein: CASSNYIGGTE. The CDR3, in full, reads CASSNYIGGTEAFF. The chain carries TRBV19 and TRBJ1-1; tentatively, D is TRBD1 (6 bases). The read is 3 residues too short to cover the CDR3 end, so that end is filled in from the germline J gene. Trimming took off 4 bases at V and 4 bases at J, with 13 bases between the two ends. Germline CDR1 is LNHDA and CDR2 is SQIVND (reference sequence). The CDR3 sequence is 14 residues long. The full variable domain, in which reference TRBV19 and TRBJ1-1 provide the parts outside the CDR3, is DGGITQSPKYLFRKEGQNVTLSCEQNLNHDAMYWYRQDPGQGLRLIYYSQIVNDFQKGDIAEGYSVSREKKESFPLTVTSAQKNPTAFYLCASSNYIGGTEAFFGQGTRLTVV.

This clone was detected ten times or more. With the read ending 3 residues before the CDR3 end, the germline J gene is used to fill in that end. The chain uses TRBV19 and TRBJ1-2; 7 nucleotides line up with TRBD1. The ends lost 6 bases at V and 0 bases at J; junction bases unmatched: 4. Germline CDR1 is LNHDA and CDR2 is SQIVND (reference sequence). This CDR3 has 14 amino acids. The part of the CDR3 DNA that was read is TGTGCCAGTAGCTCCGGGACAGCTAACTATGGC. This codes for CASSSGTANYG. The whole CDR3 sequence is CASSSGTANYGYTF.

This clone was recorded many times. The CDR3 extends 3 residues past the end of the read, so its final part is completed from the germline J gene. The chain links TRBV11-1 to TRBJ1-2; TRBD1 is a possible D gene (5 bases). V was trimmed by 5 bases and J by 2 bases, leaving 9 bases between them. The CDR3 spans 13 residues. Germline V gene sequence: CDR1 SGHAT, CDR2 FQDESV (reference sequence). CDR3 sequence reads: CASSKDRNYGYTF. The CDR3 bases that were read are TGTGCCAGCAGCAAAGACAGAAACTATGGC.

Many counts were recorded for this clone. The DNA ends 3 residues before the CDR3 does, and the rest of the CDR3 is filled in from the germline J gene. The chain joins TRBV7-2 to TRBJ1-2; 7 bases align to TRBD1. J was trimmed by 5 bases and V by 9 bases; bases with no gene match: 9. There are 13 residues in the CDR3. Germline CDR1 SGHTA, CDR2 FQGNSA. The sequenced CDR3 bases are TGTGCCAGTACGGACAGGCTACTATATGGC. It specifies CASTDRLLYG. The entire CDR3 protein reads CASTDRLLYGYTF.

In its sample, this clone was seen many times. The read stops 3 residues short of the end of the CDR3; the missing end is completed from the germline J gene. This chain links TRBV7-9 with TRBJ1-2; 11 positions agree with TRBD1. The CDR3 covers 15 residues. Germline-derived CDR1 and CDR2 are SEHNR and FQNEAQ (reference sequence). The sequenced CDR3 bases are TGTGCCAGCAACAAACAGGGACAGGGGGGTTACGGC. This translates into CASNKQGQGGYG. The CDR3 in full is CASNKQGQGGYGYTF.

This clone was counted at least ten times. The read is 3 residues too short to cover the CDR3 end, so that end is filled in from the germline J gene. Other DNA sequences from this sample encode an identical CDR3 as well. The gene calls are TRBV6-4 and TRBJ1-4; 7 bases line up with TRBD1. The V gene's germline CDR1 is MRHNA and CDR2 SNTAGT. CDR3 length: 17 residues. The trim removed 1 base at V and 5 bases at J, leaving 10 bases unmatched. Incomplete CDR3 DNA: TGTGCCAGCAGTGACTTACAGGGAGGGGGCACCAATGAAAAA. Translated, it gives CASSDLQGGGTNEK. The full CDR3 reads CASSDLQGGGTNEKLFF.

This clone was observed many times. The read is 3 residues too short to cover the CDR3 end, so that end is filled in from the germline J gene. The rearrangement links TRBV30 to TRBJ1-4, with TRBD1 as a possible D gene (5 bases). V was shortened by 4 bases and J by 4 bases, with 13 bases between the two germline ends. This CDR3 has 14 residues. CDR1 and CDR2 (germline): GTSNPN, SVGIG (reference sequence). The sequenced CDR3 bases are TGTGCCTGGAACAAGCCGGGACTTAATGAAAAA. Translated, it gives CAWNKPGLNEK. The full-length CDR3 reads as CAWNKPGLNEKLFF.

There are many counts of this clone. The CDR3 goes on 3 residues after the read ends, and that part is filled in from the germline J gene. The V and J genes are TRBV7-2 and TRBJ1-2; 8 bases agree with TRBD1. Unmatched junction bases numbered 8, after V lost 5 bases and J lost 3 bases. Germline lookup yields CDR1 SGHTA and CDR2 FQGNSA. The CDR3 totals 15 residues. CDR3 in amino acids: CASSVRDRNDYGYTF. The covered CDR3 bases are TGTGCCAGCAGCGTCCGGGACAGGAACGACTATGGC.

In this sample, this clone turned up a few times. The read terminates 3 residues ahead of where the CDR3 ends, so the germline J gene completes it. This chain uses TRBV29-1 with TRBJ2-1; D is perhaps TRBD1 or TRBD2 (5 bases each). Trimming stripped 6 bases from V and 9 bases from J, with 12 bases between. The CDR3 totals 11 residues. Per the germline V gene, CDR1 is SQVTM and CDR2 is ANQGSEA. The CDR3 is CSVRGASEQFF. The covered CDR3 bases are TGCAGCGTACGAGGGGCGAGTGAG.

This clone was recorded many times. The sequence runs out 3 residues before the end of the CDR3; the remainder is reconstructed from the germline J gene. The chain combines TRBV19 with TRBJ2-7; 14 nucleotides line up with TRBD2. Germline V gene lookup returns CDR1 LNHDA and CDR2 SQIVND (reference sequence). The CDR3 is 16 amino acids. With 4 bases clipped from V and 3 bases from J, the junction kept 5 bases outside the gene matches. This CDR3 reads CASSSSTSGRVYEQYF. Incomplete CDR3 DNA: TGTGCCAGTAGTAGTTCGACTAGCGGGAGGGTCTACGAG.

At least ten counts were recorded for this clone. The CDR3 goes on 3 residues after the read ends, and that part is filled in from the germline J gene. The chain is built from TRBV5-4 and TRBJ2-7; 10 nucleotides align to TRBD2. CDR3 length: 14 amino acids. Losses at the gene ends were 2 bases for V and 2 bases for J; bases not matched to a gene: 1. Germline V lookup: CDR1 SGHNT, CDR2 YYREEE (reference sequence). The CDR3 DNA, read in part, is TGTGCCAGCAGCTTTACTAGCGGGGCCTACGAG. Its protein product is CASSFTSGAYE. The entire CDR3 sequence reads CASSFTSGAYEQYF.

The sample holds a few counts of this clone. Read data end 3 residues before the CDR3 end; the end is taken from the germline J gene. The chain employs TRBV6-1 and TRBJ2-4; D gene ambiguous. The CDR3 runs to 16 residues. Germline assignment: CDR1 MNHNS and CDR2 SASEGT. CDR3 residues: CASSEVAESTNYGQYF. The sequenced CDR3 bases are TGTGCCAGCAGTGAAGTTGCAGAGAGTACTAACTATGGT.